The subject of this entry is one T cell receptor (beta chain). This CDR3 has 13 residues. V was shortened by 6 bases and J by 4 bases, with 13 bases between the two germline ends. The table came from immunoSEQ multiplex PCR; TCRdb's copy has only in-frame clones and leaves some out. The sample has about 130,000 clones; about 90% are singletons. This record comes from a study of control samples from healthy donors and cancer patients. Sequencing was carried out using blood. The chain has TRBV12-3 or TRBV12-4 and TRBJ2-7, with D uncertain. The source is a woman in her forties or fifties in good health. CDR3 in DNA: TGTGCCAGCAGCACCTCCTTTTTATACGAGCAGTACTTC. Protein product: CASSTSFLYEQYF.